What follows is one T cell receptor (beta chain) and its context. Its antigen is unknown. The sequence runs out 3 residues before the end of the CDR3; the remainder is reconstructed from the germline J gene. The data originate from a study of Tregs in tolerant kidney transplant recipients. Study as a whole: Related graft donors supplied nonmyeloablative bone marrow transplants, and mixed chimerism was transient. Regarding the study as a whole: The small number of patients limits these findings pending further validation.

The CDR3 length is 16 residues. V was shortened by 4 bases and J by 0 bases, with 12 bases between the two germline ends. The germline CDR1 and CDR2 sequences are LNHDA and SQIVND (reference sequence). Generated by immunoSEQ multiplex PCR, the TCRdb table keeps only in-frame clones and is missing some. The listing records tens of thousands of clones. The rearrangement links TRBV19 to TRBJ2-2, with a possible D match to TRBD1 (5 bases). The TCR sequence derives from a human donor who received a combined kidney and bone marrow transplant. Sequencing used CD8+ T cells from blood, obtained before the transplant. CDR3 residues: CASSRPTDSNTGELFF. The CDR3 DNA, read in part, is TGTGCCAGTAGTAGACCGACAGATTCGAACACCGGGGAG.